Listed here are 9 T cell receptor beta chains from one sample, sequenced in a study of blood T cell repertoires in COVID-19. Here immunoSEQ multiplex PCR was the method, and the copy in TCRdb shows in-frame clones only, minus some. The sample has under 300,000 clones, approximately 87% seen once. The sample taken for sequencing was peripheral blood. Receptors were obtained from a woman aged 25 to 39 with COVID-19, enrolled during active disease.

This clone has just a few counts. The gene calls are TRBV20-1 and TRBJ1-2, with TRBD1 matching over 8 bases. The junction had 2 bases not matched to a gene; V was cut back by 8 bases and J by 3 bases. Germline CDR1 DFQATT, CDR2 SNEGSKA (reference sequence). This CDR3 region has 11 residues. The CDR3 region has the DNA TGCAGTCCCAGGGGGCACTATGGCTACACCTTC. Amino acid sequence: CSPRGHYGYTF.

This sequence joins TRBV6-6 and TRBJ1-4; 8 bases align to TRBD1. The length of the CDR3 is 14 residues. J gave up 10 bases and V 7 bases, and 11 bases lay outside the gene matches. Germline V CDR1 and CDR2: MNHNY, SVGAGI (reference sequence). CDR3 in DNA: TGTGCCAGCAATTTGGACAGGGCAGGTGGAAAACTGTTTTTT. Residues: CASNLDRAGGKLFF.

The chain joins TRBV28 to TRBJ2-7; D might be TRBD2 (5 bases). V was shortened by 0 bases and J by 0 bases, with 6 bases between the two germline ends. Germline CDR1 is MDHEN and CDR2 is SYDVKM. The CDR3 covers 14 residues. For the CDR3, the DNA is TGTGCCAGCAGTTTATGGGCGGGCTCCTACGAGCAGTACTTC. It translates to CASSLWAGSYEQYF.

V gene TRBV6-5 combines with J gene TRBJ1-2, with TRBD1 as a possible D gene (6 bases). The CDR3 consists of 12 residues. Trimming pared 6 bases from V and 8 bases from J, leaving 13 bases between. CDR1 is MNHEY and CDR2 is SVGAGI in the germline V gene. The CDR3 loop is CASRSGVLGYTF. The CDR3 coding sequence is TGTGCCAGCAGATCAGGGGTGTTAGGCTACACCTTC.

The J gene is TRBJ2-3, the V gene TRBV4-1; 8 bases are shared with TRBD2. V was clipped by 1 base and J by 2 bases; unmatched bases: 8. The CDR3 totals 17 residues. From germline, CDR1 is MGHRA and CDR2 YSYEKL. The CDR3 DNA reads TGCGCCAGCAGCCAAGGAAGTAGCGGGGCCCTCACAGATACGCAGTATTTT. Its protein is CASSQGSSGALTDTQYF.

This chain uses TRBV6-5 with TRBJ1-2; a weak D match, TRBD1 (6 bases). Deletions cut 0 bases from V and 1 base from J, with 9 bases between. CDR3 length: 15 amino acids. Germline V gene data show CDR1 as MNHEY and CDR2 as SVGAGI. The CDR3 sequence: CASSYSGHNNYGYTF. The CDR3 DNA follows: TGTGCCAGCAGTTACTCGGGACACAATAACTATGGCTACACCTTC.

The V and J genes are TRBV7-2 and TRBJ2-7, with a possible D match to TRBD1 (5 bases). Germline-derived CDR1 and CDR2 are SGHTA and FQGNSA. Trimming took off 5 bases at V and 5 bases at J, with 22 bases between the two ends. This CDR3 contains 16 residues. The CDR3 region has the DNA TGTGCCAGCAGCCCGCCTCGAACAGGCGCCTTGGACGAGCAGTACTTC. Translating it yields CASSPPRTGALDEQYF.

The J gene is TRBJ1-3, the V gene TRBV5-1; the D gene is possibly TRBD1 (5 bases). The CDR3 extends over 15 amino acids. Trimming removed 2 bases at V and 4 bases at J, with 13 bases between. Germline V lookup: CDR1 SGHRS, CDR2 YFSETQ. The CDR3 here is CASSLGSSGGNTIYF. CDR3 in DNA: TGCGCCAGCAGCTTAGGGTCTTCAGGGGGAAACACCATATATTTT.

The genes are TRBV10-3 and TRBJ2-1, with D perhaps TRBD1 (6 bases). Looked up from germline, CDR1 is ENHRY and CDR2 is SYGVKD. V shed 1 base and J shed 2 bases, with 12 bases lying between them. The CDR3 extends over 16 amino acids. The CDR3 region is CAISELDRVPYNEQFF. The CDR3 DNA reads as TGTGCCATCAGTGAGTTGGACAGAGTGCCCTACAATGAGCAGTTCTTC.